The clone carrying this T cell receptor (beta chain) is a singleton in its sample. V lost 3 bases, J lost 5 bases, and 6 bases stayed unmatched. CDR3 length equals 15 residues. CDR1 and CDR2 from the germline V gene are SGHVS and FQNEAQ. Only in-frame clones appear in the TCRdb table, and some are missing; sequencing was by immunoSEQ multiplex PCR. The data contain fewer than 8,500 clones, around 91% of them singletons. The data were obtained in a study of blood T cell repertoires in COVID-19. For the study at large: PBMCs, B-cell-depleted T cells, or T cells provided the cDNA or gDNA that made up the material.

The sequenced sample consisted of peripheral blood. The sequence derives from a man older than 75 with active COVID-19. The rearrangement uses TRBV7-8 and TRBJ2-2; 7 positions agree with TRBD2. The CDR3 nucleotides are TGTGCCAGCAGCTTGGGACTACTTGGGACCGGGGAGCTGTTTTTT. This gives the protein CASSLGLLGTGELFF. Combining the CDR3 with reference TRBV7-8 and TRBJ2-2 gives the whole variable domain GAGVSQSPRYKVAKRGQDVALRCDPISGHVSLFWYQQALGQGPEFLTYFQNEAQLDKSGLPSDRFFAERPEGSVSTLKIQRTQQEDSAVYLCASSLGLLGTGELFFGEGSRLTVL.